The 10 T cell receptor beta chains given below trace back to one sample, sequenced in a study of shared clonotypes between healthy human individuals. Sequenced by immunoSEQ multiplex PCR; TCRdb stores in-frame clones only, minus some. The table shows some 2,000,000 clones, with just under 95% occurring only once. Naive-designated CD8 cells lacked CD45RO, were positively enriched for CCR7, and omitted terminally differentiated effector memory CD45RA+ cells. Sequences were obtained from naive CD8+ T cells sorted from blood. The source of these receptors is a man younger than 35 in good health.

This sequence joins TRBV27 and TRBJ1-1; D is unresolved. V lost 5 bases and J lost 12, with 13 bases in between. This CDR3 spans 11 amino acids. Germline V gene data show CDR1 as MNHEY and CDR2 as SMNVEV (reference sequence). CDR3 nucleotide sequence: TGTGCCAGCAGTATTGGAGGTAGGACTTTCTTT. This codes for CASSIGGRTFF.

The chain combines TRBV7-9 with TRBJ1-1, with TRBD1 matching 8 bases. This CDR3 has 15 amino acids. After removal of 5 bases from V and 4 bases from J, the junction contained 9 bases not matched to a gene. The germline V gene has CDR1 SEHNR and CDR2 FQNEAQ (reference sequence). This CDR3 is CASSHPETGVTEAFF. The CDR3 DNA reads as TGTGCCAGCAGCCATCCAGAGACAGGGGTCACTGAAGCTTTCTTT.

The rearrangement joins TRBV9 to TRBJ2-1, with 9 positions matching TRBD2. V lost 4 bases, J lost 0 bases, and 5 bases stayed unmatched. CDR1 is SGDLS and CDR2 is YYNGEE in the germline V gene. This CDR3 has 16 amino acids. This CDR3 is CASSYYSGSSYNEQFF. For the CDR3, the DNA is TGTGCCAGCAGCTATTATAGCGGGAGCTCCTACAATGAGCAGTTCTTC.

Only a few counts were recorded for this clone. CDR3 DNA sequence: TGCGCCAGCAGCCAGTTCGGGGCCAATTCACCCCTCCACTTT. Translated, it gives CASSQFGANSPLHF. The chain has TRBV4-1 and TRBJ1-6; D perhaps matches TRBD1 (5 bases). CDR1 is MGHRA, CDR2 YSYEKL, per germline. The CDR3 sequence is 14 residues long. Trimming cost V 3 bases and J 7 bases, with 10 bases left between them.

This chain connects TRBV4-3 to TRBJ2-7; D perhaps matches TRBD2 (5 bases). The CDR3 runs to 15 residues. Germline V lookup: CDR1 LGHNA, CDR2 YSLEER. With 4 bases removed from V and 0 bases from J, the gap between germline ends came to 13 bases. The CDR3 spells CASSPDYPGSYEQYF. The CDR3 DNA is TGCGCCAGCAGCCCCGACTATCCGGGCTCCTACGAGCAGTACTTC.

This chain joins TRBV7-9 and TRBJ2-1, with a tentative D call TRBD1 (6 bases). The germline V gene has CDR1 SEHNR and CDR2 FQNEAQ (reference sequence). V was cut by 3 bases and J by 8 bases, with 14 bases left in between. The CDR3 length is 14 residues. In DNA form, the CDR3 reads TGTGCCAGCAGCTTTATGGGGGCTCCAGATGAGCAGTTCTTC. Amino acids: CASSFMGAPDEQFF.

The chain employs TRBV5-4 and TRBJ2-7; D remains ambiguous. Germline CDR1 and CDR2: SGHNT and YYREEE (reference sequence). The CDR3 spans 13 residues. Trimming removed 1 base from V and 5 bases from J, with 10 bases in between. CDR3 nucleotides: TGTGCCAGCAGCTTGTCCCAGACCCACGAGCAGTACTTC. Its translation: CASSLSQTHEQYF.

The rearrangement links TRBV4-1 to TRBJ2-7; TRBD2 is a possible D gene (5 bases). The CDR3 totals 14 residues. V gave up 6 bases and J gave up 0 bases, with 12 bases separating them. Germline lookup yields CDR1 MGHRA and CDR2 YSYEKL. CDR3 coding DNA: TGCGCCAGCAGTGAAGCGGAAAACTCCTACGAGCAGTACTTC. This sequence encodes CASSEAENSYEQYF.

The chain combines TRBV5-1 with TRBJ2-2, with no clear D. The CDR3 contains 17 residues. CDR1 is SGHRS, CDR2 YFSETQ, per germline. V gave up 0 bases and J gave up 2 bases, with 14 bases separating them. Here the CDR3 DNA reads TGCGCCAGCAGCTTGGCGTTGGTTGACCTTAACACCGGGGAGCTGTTTTTT. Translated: CASSLALVDLNTGELFF.

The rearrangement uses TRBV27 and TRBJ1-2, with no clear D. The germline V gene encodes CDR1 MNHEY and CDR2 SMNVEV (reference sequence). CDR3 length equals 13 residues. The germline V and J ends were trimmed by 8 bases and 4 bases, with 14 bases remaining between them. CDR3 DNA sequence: TGTGCCAGCGGATTGGGCTCCAGCTATGGCTACACCTTC. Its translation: CASGLGSSYGYTF.